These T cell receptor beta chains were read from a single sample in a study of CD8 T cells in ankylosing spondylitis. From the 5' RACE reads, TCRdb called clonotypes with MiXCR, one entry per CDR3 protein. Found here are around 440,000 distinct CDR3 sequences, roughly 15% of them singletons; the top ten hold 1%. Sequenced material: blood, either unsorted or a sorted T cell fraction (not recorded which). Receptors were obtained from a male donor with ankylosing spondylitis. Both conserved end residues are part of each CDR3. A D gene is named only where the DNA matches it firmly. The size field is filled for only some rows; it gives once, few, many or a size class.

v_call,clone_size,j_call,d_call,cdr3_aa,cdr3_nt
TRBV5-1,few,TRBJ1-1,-,CASSLTGTMNTEAFF,TGCGCCAGCAGCTTAACAGGAACAATGAACACTGAAGCTTTCTTT
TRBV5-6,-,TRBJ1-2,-,CASSPEGRNYGYTF,TGTGCCAGCAGCCCGGAGGGCAGAAACTATGGCTACACCTTC
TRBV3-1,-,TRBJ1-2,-,CASSQGGSLYGYTF,TGTGCCAGCAGCCAAGGTGGCAGCCTCTATGGCTACACCTTC
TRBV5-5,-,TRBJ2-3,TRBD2,CASSSSRGSDTDTQYF,TGTGCCAGCAGCTCCTCGCGGGGGTCGGACACAGATACGCAGTATTTT
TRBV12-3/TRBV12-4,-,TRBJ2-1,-,CASGPGTLSYNEQFF,TGTGCCAGCGGGCCCGGGACCCTCTCCTACAATGAGCAGTTCTTC
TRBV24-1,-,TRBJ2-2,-,CATSDPRGNTGELFF,TGTGCCACCAGTGATCCGCGGGGGAACACCGGGGAGCTGTTTTTT
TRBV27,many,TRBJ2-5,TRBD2,CASSSRGGQETQYF,TGTGCCAGCAGTTCCCGCGGGGGCCAAGAGACCCAGTACTTC
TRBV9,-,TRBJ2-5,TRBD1,CASSDGQGKLAQYF,TGTGCCAGCAGTGACGGACAGGGTAAATTGGCCCAGTACTTC
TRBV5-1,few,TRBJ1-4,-,CASKTALGGEKLFF,TGCGCCAGCAAAACCGCATTGGGGGGAGAAAAACTGTTTTTT
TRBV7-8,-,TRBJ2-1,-,CASSLDPGRNEQFF,TGTGCCAGCAGCTTAGATCCGGGGCGCAATGAGCAGTTCTTC
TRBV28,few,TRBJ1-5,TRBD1,CASLRAGGGQPQHF,TGTGCCAGCCTTAGGGCAGGGGGCGGTCAGCCCCAGCATTTT
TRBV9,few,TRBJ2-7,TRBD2,CASSVGAGTSGRSGEQYF,TGTGCCAGCAGCGTAGGGGCGGGGACTAGCGGGAGATCGGGGGAGCAGTACTTC
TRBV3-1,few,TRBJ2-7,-,CASSSTHEQYF,TGTGCCAGCAGCTCTACTCACGAGCAGTACTTC
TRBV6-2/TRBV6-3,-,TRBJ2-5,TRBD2,CASSYGASGGETQYF,TGTGCCAGCAGTTACGGGGCTAGCGGGGGAGAGACCCAGTACTTC
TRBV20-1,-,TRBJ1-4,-,CSARQQANEKLFF,TGCAGTGCTAGACAACAGGCGAATGAAAAACTGTTTTTT
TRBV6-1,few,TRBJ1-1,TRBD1,CASSPSGTGNTEAFF,TGTGCCAGCAGTCCCTCCGGGACAGGGAACACTGAAGCTTTCTTT
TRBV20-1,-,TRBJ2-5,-,CSASGPGQRIETQYF,TGCAGTGCTAGCGGACCCGGCCAGCGGATAGAGACCCAGTACTTC
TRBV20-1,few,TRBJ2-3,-,CSATGEGTDTQYF,TGCAGTGCTACCGGGGAGGGCACAGATACGCAGTATTTT
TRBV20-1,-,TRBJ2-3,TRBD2,CSARDLGLAGADTQYF,TGCAGTGCTAGAGATCTAGGGCTAGCGGGAGCAGATACGCAGTATTTT
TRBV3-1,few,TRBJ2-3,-,CASSSDFVADTQYF,TGTGCCAGCAGCTCGGACTTCGTGGCAGATACGCAGTATTTT
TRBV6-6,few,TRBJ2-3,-,CASSLTDTDTQYF,TGTGCCAGCAGCCTAACTGACACAGATACGCAGTATTTT
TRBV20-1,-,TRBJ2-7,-,CSAGRYEQYF,TGCAGTGCTGGGAGGTACGAGCAGTACTTC
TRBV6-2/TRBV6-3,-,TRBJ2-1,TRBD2,CASSYRVGGRVNEQFF,TGTGCCAGCAGTTACAGGGTTGGCGGGAGAGTGAATGAGCAGTTCTTC
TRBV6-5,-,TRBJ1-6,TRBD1,CASSYSGDSSPLHF,TGTGCCAGCAGTTACTCAGGGGACAGCTCACCCCTCCACTTT
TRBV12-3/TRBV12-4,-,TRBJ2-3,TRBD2,CASSKGTSGASTDTQYF,TGTGCCAGCAGTAAGGGGACTAGCGGGGCTAGCACAGATACGCAGTATTTT
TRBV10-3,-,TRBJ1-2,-,CAIRATEADGYTF,TGTGCCATCAGAGCGACAGAGGCGGATGGCTACACCTTC
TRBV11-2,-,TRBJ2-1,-,CASSPERASYNEQFF,TGTGCCAGCAGCCCCGAGCGGGCCTCCTACAATGAGCAGTTCTTC
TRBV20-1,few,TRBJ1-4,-,CSSPGAVANEKLFF,TGCAGTTCCCCCGGGGCCGTAGCTAATGAAAAACTGTTTTTT
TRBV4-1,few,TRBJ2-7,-,CASSQVVVAAYEQYF,TGCGCCAGCAGCCAAGTAGTCGTAGCCGCCTACGAGCAGTACTTC
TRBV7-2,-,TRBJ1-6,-,CASSSSGTGSSPLHF,TGTGCCAGCAGCTCGTCCGGGACTGGGAGTTCACCCCTCCACTTT
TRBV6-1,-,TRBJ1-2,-,CASTLTGPNYGYTF,TGTGCCAGCACCCTAACAGGGCCTAACTATGGCTACACCTTC
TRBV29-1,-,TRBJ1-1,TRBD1,CSTRQGILNTEAFF,TGCAGCACCCGACAGGGGATTTTGAACACTGAAGCTTTCTTT
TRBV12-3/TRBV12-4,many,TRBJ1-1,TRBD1,CASSVGQGKAFF,TGTGCCAGCAGCGTTGGACAGGGCAAAGCTTTCTTT
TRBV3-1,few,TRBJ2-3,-,CASSQGDAWAQYF,TGTGCCAGCAGCCAGGGGGACGCCTGGGCGCAGTATTTT
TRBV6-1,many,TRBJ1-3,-,CASSPVGGAEGNTIYF,TGTGCCAGCAGCCCCGTAGGGGGGGCAGAAGGAAACACCATATATTTT
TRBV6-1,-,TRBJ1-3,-,CASIPQGSVGGNTIYF,TGTGCCAGCATCCCCCAAGGAAGTGTGGGAGGAAACACCATATATTTT
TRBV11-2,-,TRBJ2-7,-,CASSADSLNSYEQYF,TGTGCCAGCAGCGCGGACAGCTTGAACTCCTACGAGCAGTACTTC
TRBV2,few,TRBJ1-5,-,CASRGGQSYSNQPQHF,TGTGCCAGCCGGGGAGGACAGTCTTATAGCAATCAGCCCCAGCATTTT
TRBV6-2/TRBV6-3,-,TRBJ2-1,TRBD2,CASSPWTSGSHEQFF,TGTGCCAGCAGTCCGTGGACTAGCGGGAGCCATGAGCAGTTCTTC